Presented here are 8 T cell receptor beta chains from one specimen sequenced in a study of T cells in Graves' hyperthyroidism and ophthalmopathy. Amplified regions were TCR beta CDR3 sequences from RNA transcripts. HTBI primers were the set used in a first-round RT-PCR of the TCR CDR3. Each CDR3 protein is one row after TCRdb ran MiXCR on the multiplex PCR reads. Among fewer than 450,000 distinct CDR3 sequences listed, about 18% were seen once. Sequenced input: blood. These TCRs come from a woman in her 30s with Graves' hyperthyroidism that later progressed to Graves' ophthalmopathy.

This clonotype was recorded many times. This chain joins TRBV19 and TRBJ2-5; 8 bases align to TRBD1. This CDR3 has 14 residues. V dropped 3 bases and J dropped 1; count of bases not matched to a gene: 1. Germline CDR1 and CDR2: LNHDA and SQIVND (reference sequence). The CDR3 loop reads CASSMGQAQETQYF. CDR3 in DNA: TGTGCCAGTAGTATGGGACAGGCCCAAGAGACCCAGTACTTC.

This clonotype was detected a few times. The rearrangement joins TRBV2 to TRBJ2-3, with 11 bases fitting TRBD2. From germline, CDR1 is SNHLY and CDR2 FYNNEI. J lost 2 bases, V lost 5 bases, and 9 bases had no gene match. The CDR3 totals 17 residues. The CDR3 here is CASSYRLAGFLTDTQYF. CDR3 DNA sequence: TGTGCCAGCAGTTACAGACTAGCGGGATTCCTCACAGATACGCAGTATTTT.

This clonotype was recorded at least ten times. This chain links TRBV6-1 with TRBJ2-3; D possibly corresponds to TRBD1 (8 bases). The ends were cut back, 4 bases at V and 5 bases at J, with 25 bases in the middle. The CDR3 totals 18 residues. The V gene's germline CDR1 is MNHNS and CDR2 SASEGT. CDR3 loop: CASSGKITGGGLGDTQYF. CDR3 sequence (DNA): TGTGCCAGCAGTGGAAAGATCACAGGGGGAGGGCTGGGAGATACGCAGTATTTT.

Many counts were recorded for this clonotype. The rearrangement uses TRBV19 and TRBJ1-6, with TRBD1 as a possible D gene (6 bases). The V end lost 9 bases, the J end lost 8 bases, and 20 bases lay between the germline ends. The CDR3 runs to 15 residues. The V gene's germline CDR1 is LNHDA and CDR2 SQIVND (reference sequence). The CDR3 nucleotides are TGTGCCAGCTGCGTATCTACAGGGCTGGATTCACCCCTCCACTTT. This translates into CASCVSTGLDSPLHF.

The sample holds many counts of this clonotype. Here the CDR3 DNA reads TGTGCCAGCAGTTTCAACAGGGGCCCCGAGACCCAGTACTTC. This sequence encodes CASSFNRGPETQYF. The rearrangement links TRBV28 to TRBJ2-5, with TRBD1 matching 7 bases. Germline assignment: CDR1 MDHEN and CDR2 SYDVKM. CDR3 length equals 14 residues. J gave up 5 bases and V 3 bases, and 6 bases lay outside the gene matches.

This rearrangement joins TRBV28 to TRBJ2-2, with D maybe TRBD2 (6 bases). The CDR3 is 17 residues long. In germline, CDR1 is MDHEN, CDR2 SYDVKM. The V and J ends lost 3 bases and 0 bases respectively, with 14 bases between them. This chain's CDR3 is CASSFGAGTPNTGELFF. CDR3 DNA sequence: TGTGCCAGCAGTTTTGGGGCGGGGACGCCGAACACCGGGGAGCTGTTTTTT. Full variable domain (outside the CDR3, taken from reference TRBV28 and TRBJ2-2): DVKVTQSSRYLVKRTGEKVFLECVQDMDHENMFWYRQDPGLGLRLIYFSYDVKMKEKGDIPEGYSVSREKKERFSLILESASTNQTSMYLCASSFGAGTPNTGELFFGEGSRLTVL.

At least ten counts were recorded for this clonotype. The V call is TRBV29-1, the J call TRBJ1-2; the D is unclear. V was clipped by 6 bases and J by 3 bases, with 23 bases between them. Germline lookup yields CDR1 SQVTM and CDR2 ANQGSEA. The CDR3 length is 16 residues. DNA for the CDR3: TGCAGCGTCCCGCACATGCGGGGAACTATGGACTATGGCTACACCTTC. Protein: CSVPHMRGTMDYGYTF.

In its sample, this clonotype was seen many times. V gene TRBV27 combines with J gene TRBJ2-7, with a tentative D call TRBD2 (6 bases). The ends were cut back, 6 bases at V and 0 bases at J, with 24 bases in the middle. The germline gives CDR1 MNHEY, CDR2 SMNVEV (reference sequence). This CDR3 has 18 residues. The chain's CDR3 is CASSWGIRDSDNSYEQYF. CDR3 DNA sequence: TGTGCCAGCAGCTGGGGGATAAGGGACTCAGATAACTCCTACGAGCAGTACTTC.